The 24 T cell receptor beta chains below were found in one sample sequenced in a study of cytomegalovirus exposure and HLA in healthy donors. The PCR was carried out with 60 Vbeta primers and 13 Jbeta primers. The protocol was immunoSEQ multiplex PCR, while the TCRdb copy is restricted to in-frame clones and leaves out a portion. This table holds 120,000 or so clones, over 60% found once. Sequenced sample: PBMCs. The receptors derive from a female donor in good health and CMV-seronegative.

The genes are TRBV7-2 and TRBJ1-1; D uncertain. The V gene lost 2 bases and the J gene lost 4 bases, with 8 bases spanning the gap. Germline CDR1 is SGHTA and CDR2 is FQGNSA. The CDR3 extends over 13 amino acids. The CDR3 bases are TGTGCCAGCAGCTTACCCGTACTCACTGAAGCTTTCTTT. Translation: CASSLPVLTEAFF.

This sequence joins TRBV6-1 and TRBJ2-5, with a possible D match to TRBD2 (5 bases). The germline V gene encodes CDR1 MNHNS and CDR2 SASEGT. The CDR3 covers 14 residues. Trimming took off 1 base at V and 5 bases at J, with 11 bases between the two ends. As DNA, the CDR3 is TGTGCCAGCAGTGAAGTCTTTGGCGGGGAGACCCAGTACTTC. Its protein is CASSEVFGGETQYF.

The V and J genes are TRBV4-1 and TRBJ2-7; tentatively, D is TRBD2 (5 bases). The V gene lost 3 bases and the J gene lost 3 bases, with 12 bases spanning the gap. There are 14 residues in the CDR3. CDR1 MGHRA and CDR2 YSYEKL come from the germline V gene. CDR3 protein: CASSQNPGYYEQYF. As DNA, the CDR3 is TGCGCCAGCAGCCAGAATCCGGGGTACTACGAGCAGTACTTC.

V gene TRBV12-5 combines with J gene TRBJ1-2; D remains unclear. The CDR3 has 13 amino acids. Per the germline V gene, CDR1 is LGHNT and CDR2 is FRNRAP. V was cut by 7 bases and J by 10 bases, with 19 bases left in between. The CDR3 bases are TGTGCTAGTGCCTGGGGAGACCGGGGAACCTACACCTTC. Protein sequence: CASAWGDRGTYTF.

The rearrangement links TRBV2 to TRBJ2-1; D may be TRBD2 (5 bases). The V end lost 1 base, the J end lost 8 bases, and 12 bases lay between the germline ends. CDR1 is SNHLY, CDR2 FYNNEI, per germline. The CDR3 length is 14 residues. The CDR3 sequence: CASSEGRGLDEQFF. The CDR3, as DNA: TGTGCCAGCAGTGAAGGAAGAGGGTTAGATGAGCAGTTCTTC.

This clone appeared once. The V call is TRBV30, the J call TRBJ2-4; 12 bases agree with TRBD1. The V and J ends lost 4 bases and 1 base, in that order; junction bases with no gene match: 2. This CDR3 has 15 residues. CDR1 and CDR2 from the germline V gene are GTSNPN and SVGIG (reference sequence). CDR3 bases: TGTGCCTGGAAGGGACAGGGGGCGGCCAAAAACATTCAGTACTTC. It specifies CAWKGQGAAKNIQYF.

The V and J genes are TRBV4-1 and TRBJ1-6, with 8 nucleotides matching TRBD1. CDR3 length: 17 amino acids. V trimming: 1 base; J trimming: 1 base; junction bases outside the gene matches: 3. Germline CDR1 is MGHRA and CDR2 is YSYEKL. The CDR3 bases are TGCGCCAGCAGCCAAGCCGGACAGGGTTCCTATAATTCACCCCTCCACTTT. Translated: CASSQAGQGSYNSPLHF.

The chain uses TRBV6-1 and TRBJ2-5, with 9 bases fitting TRBD1. The J call is in doubt because the DNA end fits TRBJ2-7 better. Germline loops: CDR1 MNHNS, CDR2 SASEGT. This CDR3 spans 15 amino acids. For the CDR3, the DNA is TGTGCCAGCACTAAACCGGGACAGGGCTCCTACGAGCAGTACTTC. Translated, it gives CASTKPGQGSYEQYF.

V is TRBV5-1 and J is TRBJ2-5, with a tentative D call TRBD2 (7 bases). V was shortened by 3 bases and J by 5 bases, with 11 bases between the two germline ends. This CDR3 comprises 13 residues. The germline V gene has CDR1 SGHRS and CDR2 YFSETQ. The CDR3 coding sequence is TGCGCCAGCAGCTCGGGGGGCAGGGAGACCCAGTACTTC. It specifies CASSSGGRETQYF. Looking up the rest from reference TRBV5-1 and TRBJ2-5 gives the full variable domain: KAGVTQTPRYLIKTRGQQVTLSCSPISGHRSVSWYQQTPGQGLQFLFEYFSETQRNKGNFPGRFSGRQFSNSRSEMNVSTLELGDSALYLCASSSGGRETQYFGPGTRLLVL.

The genes are TRBV29-1 and TRBJ2-3; 7 bases align to TRBD2. CDR3 length equals 12 residues. In germline, CDR1 is SQVTM, CDR2 ANQGSEA. The V gene end was trimmed by 7 bases and the J gene end by 1 base; junction bases not matched to a gene: 2. CDR3 sequence reads: CSGRGGTDTQYF. The CDR3 region has the DNA TGCAGCGGCCGGGGGGGCACAGATACGCAGTATTTT.

This clone is categorized as medium-sized. This CDR3 reads CASSESGDTGELFF. The DNA of the CDR3 is TGTGCCAGCAGTGAATCAGGGGACACCGGGGAGCTGTTTTTT. The rearrangement uses TRBV25-1 and TRBJ2-2; D might be TRBD1 (6 bases). The CDR3 is 14 amino acids. V was shortened by 1 base and J by 3 bases, with 6 bases between the two germline ends. Germline-derived CDR1 and CDR2 are MGHDK and SYGVNS.

The V gene is TRBV28, the J gene TRBJ2-7, with 7 nucleotides matching TRBD2. V shed 6 bases and J 5 bases; nucleotides not matched to a gene: 10. The CDR3 totals 14 residues. Germline V gives CDR1 MDHEN, CDR2 SYDVKM. CDR3 coding DNA: TGTGCCAGCAGGCGATTGGCGGGAGCGAACGAGCAGTACTTC. Translated: CASRRLAGANEQYF.

The chain uses TRBV7-9 and TRBJ2-1; perhaps TRBD2 as D (6 bases). The V gene's germline CDR1 is SEHNR and CDR2 FQNEAQ (reference sequence). Trimming pared 2 bases from V and 3 bases from J, leaving 14 bases between. This CDR3 contains 16 residues. CDR3 sequence: CASSLYRGKGYNEQFF. CDR3 nucleotides: TGTGCCAGCAGCTTATATCGGGGGAAAGGCTACAATGAGCAGTTCTTC.

The chain employs TRBV6-5 and TRBJ1-1, with 7 bases fitting TRBD1. Germline V gives CDR1 MNHEY, CDR2 SVGAGI. The CDR3 is 13 amino acids. Germline trimming cut 6 bases from V and 4 bases from J; bases unmatched to any gene: 5. This CDR3 reads CASRHTGATEAFF. Written as DNA, the CDR3 is TGTGCCAGCAGGCACACAGGGGCCACTGAAGCTTTCTTT.

The genes are TRBV11-3 and TRBJ2-2, with a tentative D call TRBD2 (5 bases). In germline, CDR1 is SGHNT, CDR2 YENEEA. The CDR3 extends over 15 amino acids. V lost 3 bases, J lost 4 bases, and 12 bases lay in between. Here the CDR3 reads CASSLGGWSTGELFF. CDR3 coding DNA: TGTGCCAGCAGCTTGGGCGGGTGGTCCACCGGGGAGCTGTTTTTT. Full variable domain (outside the CDR3, taken from reference TRBV11-3 and TRBJ2-2): EAGVVQSPRYKIIEKKQPVAFWCNPISGHNTLYWYLQNLGQGPELLIRYENEEAVDDSQLPKDRFSAERLKGVDSTLKIQPAELGDSAVYLCASSLGGWSTGELFFGEGSRLTVL.

The rearrangement uses TRBV28 and TRBJ1-2; TRBD1 aligns across 10 bases. This CDR3 is 15 amino acids long. V dropped 4 bases and J dropped 5; count of bases not matched to a gene: 7. Per the germline V gene, CDR1 is MDHEN and CDR2 is SYDVKM. The CDR3: CASSSPTGGEYGYTF. CDR3 DNA: TGTGCCAGCAGTTCCCCGACAGGGGGCGAGTATGGCTACACCTTC.

The chain couples TRBV18 to TRBJ1-3; D unresolved. Per the germline V gene, CDR1 is KGHSH and CDR2 is LQKENI. Trimming removed 4 bases at V and 0 bases at J, with 4 bases between. The CDR3 runs 13 residues. This chain's CDR3 is CASSRNSGNTIYF. CDR3 in DNA: TGTGCCAGCTCACGTAACTCTGGAAACACCATATATTTT.

The chain joins TRBV19 to TRBJ2-1; 9 nucleotides align to TRBD2. Germline values: CDR1 LNHDA, CDR2 SQIVND (reference sequence). The CDR3 length is 15 residues. The ends lost 4 bases at V and 7 bases at J; junction bases unmatched: 8. The CDR3 bases are TGTGCCAGTAGTAGGGCGGGAGGGCCGACTAATGAGCAGTTCTTC. It translates to CASSRAGGPTNEQFF.

V usage is TRBV7-9 and J usage is TRBJ2-3, with 14 bases that match TRBD2. This CDR3 contains 15 residues. J lost 6 bases, V lost 5 bases, and 4 bases had no gene match. Looked up from germline, CDR1 is SEHNR and CDR2 is FQNEAQ (reference sequence). The CDR3 DNA reads as TGTGCCAGCAGCGTAAGACTAGCGGGGGGGGATACGCAGTATTTT. It codes for CASSVRLAGGDTQYF.

The rearrangement links TRBV19 to TRBJ1-1, with TRBD1 matching 9 bases. The CDR3 covers 15 residues. Germline V lookup: CDR1 LNHDA, CDR2 SQIVND (reference sequence). V shed 6 bases and J 4 bases; nucleotides not matched to a gene: 9. This chain's CDR3 is CASSLYRGLGTEAFF. As DNA, the CDR3 is TGTGCCAGTAGCCTCTACAGGGGGCTGGGCACTGAAGCTTTCTTT.

This clone was seen once. The rearrangement joins TRBV5-4 to TRBJ2-2, with 8 bases aligning to TRBD1. V dropped 4 bases and J dropped 1; count of bases not matched to a gene: 3. The germline gives CDR1 SGHNT, CDR2 YYREEE (reference sequence). This CDR3 is 15 amino acids long. CDR3 bases: TGTGCCAGCAGCCCAGGGACAGGGAACACCGGGGAGCTGTTTTTT. It encodes CASSPGTGNTGELFF. The whole variable domain, filled in from reference TRBV5-4 and TRBJ2-2, reads ETGVTQSPTHLIKTRGQQVTLRCSSQSGHNTVSWYQQALGQGPQFIFQYYREEENGRGNFPPRFSGLQFPNYSSELNVNALELDDSALYLCASSPGTGNTGELFFGEGSRLTVL.

The V call is TRBV5-5, the J call TRBJ2-1, with no clear D. The CDR3 has 11 amino acids. The V gene's germline CDR1 is SGHKS and CDR2 YYEKEE (reference sequence). Trimming shortened V by 4 bases and J by 9 bases, and 8 bases separated the two germline ends. The CDR3 loop reads CASSQVGEQFF. DNA for the CDR3: TGTGCCAGCAGCCAGGTCGGTGAGCAGTTCTTC.

The V and J genes are TRBV7-9 and TRBJ2-7; D is perhaps TRBD1 (5 bases). Deletions cut 5 bases from V and 1 base from J, with 12 bases between. This CDR3 contains 14 residues. Germline V gene sequence: CDR1 SEHNR, CDR2 FQNEAQ (reference sequence). The CDR3 nucleotides read TGTGCCAGCAGCCCCACAGGACGGTCCTACGAGCAGTACTTC. Its translation is CASSPTGRSYEQYF.

This chain joins TRBV14 and TRBJ2-1; possible D gene TRBD2, 5 bases. The CDR3 contains 19 residues. The germline V gene has CDR1 SGHDN and CDR2 FVKESK. Trimming pared 0 bases from V and 4 bases from J, leaving 22 bases between. CDR3 coding DNA: TGTGCCAGCAGCCAAGACGCCAGGTCGAGGGAGCCCCTTTACAATGAGCAGTTCTTC. Translating gives CASSQDARSREPLYNEQFF.